This section outlines one T cell receptor (beta chain) sequence together with its context. This sample was included in a study of blood T cell repertoires in COVID-19. Study overall: COVID-19 samples collected from the United States, Italy and Spain covered acute and convalescent phases. T cells, B-cell-depleted T cells, or PBMCs supplied cDNA or gDNA.

This CDR3 spans 15 amino acids. The germline V gene has CDR1 SGHRS and CDR2 YFSETQ. Trimming removed 0 bases at V and 0 bases at J, with 9 bases between. In the authors' methods: Reference gene primer amplification gave nucleated cell count estimates. Measured with immunoSEQ multiplex PCR; TCRdb has only the in-frame clones, and not every one. V and J calls and clone size are copied from that table; D and trimming were computed from the DNA. Of about 110,000 clones listed, around three quarters were seen once; the top ten hold about 4.7%. Sequenced input: peripheral blood. The J gene is TRBJ1-1, the V gene TRBV5-1, with D unresolved. The sequence derives from a human donor in a cohort sampled during active or convalescent COVID-19. CDR3 loop: CASSLVTVMNTEAFF. CDR3 in DNA: TGCGCCAGCAGCTTGGTAACGGTCATGAACACTGAAGCTTTCTTT.